This T cell receptor beta chain derives from a study of T cell repertoires in cytomegalovirus infection. TCRdb reanalysed the reads using MiXCR and keeps one entry per CDR3 protein. The table shows around 200,000 distinct CDR3 sequences, with 30% to 45% occurring only once. This CDR3 has 14 residues. CDR1 is SGHTA and CDR2 is FQGTGA in the germline V gene. V shed 5 bases and J 5 bases; nucleotides not matched to a gene: 3. In regard to this clonotype: Its antigen is unknown.

The chain has TRBV7-3 and TRBJ1-6; the match to TRBD1 covers 7 bases. Sequences were derived from CD8+ T cells from cultured PBMCs, sampled from culture after CMV antigen stimulation. This sequence was found in a human donor in good health (CMV status not recorded). Some clones in this sample may be carry-over from other donors' samples. The CDR3 nucleotides are TGTGCCAGCAGCACCACAGGGGATAATTCACCCCTCCACTTT. This encodes CASSTTGDNSPLHF.